This TCR beta chain was found in a study of identical twins. Losses at the gene ends were 3 bases for V and 0 bases for J; bases not matched to a gene: 14. The CDR3 totals 19 residues. The germline CDR1 and CDR2 sequences are LGHNA and YNFKEQ. Study-wide findings and caveats: Within twin pairs, the out-of-frame alpha sequences they shared showed excess low generation probability. Reduced insertions were recorded for abundant cord blood beta clonotypes, with no such pattern in memory repertoires.

This clonotype was picked up a small number of times. Its antigen is currently unknown. Template switching added a universal primer binding site, and final cDNA carried unique molecular identifiers. TCRdb fed the 5' RACE reads into MiXCR, producing one record per CDR3 protein. Of about 530,000 distinct CDR3 sequences detected, about 20% appear once; the ten largest clones hold roughly 0.5%. This same sample was also taken into another study, of yellow fever vaccine responses in identical twins.

This clonotype was sampled from a woman between 18 and 29 years old in good health. The sequenced sample was CD4+ T cells sorted from blood. The J gene is TRBJ2-4, the V gene TRBV4-2; 7 nucleotides align to TRBD1. The CDR3 sequence is CASSHETGHDTGAKNIQYF. As DNA, the CDR3 is TGTGCCAGCAGCCACGAGACAGGGCACGATACAGGAGCCAAAAACATTCAGTACTTC.